Each of the 29 T cell receptor beta chains below was sequenced from the same sample in a study of blood T cell repertoires in COVID-19. TCRdb's copy holds only in-frame clones and misses some; the assay was immunoSEQ multiplex PCR. In the table there are 130,000 or so clones, about 80% of which are singletons. The sample taken for sequencing was peripheral blood. These receptors originate from a woman aged 55-70 years with acute or convalescent COVID-19.

The chain has TRBV2 and TRBJ2-1, with 8 bases matching TRBD1. The CDR3 runs to 16 residues. Germline CDR1 reads SNHLY; CDR2 reads FYNNEI. The J segment lost 4 bases and the V segment lost 1 base, leaving 6 bases of the junction unmatched. CDR3 coding DNA: TGTGCCAGCAGTGAAGGGACAGGGATATCATACAATGAGCAGTTCTTC. This encodes CASSEGTGISYNEQFF.

V gene TRBV30 combines with J gene TRBJ2-7; 7 bases fit TRBD1. V shed 3 bases, J shed 4 bases, and the junction held 12 bases outside the gene matches. The CDR3 length is 15 residues. Germline CDR1 GTSNPN, CDR2 SVGIG (reference sequence). This chain's CDR3 is CAWRTDYGTDYEQYF. DNA for the CDR3: TGTGCCTGGAGGACAGATTACGGGACAGATTACGAGCAGTACTTC.

This chain uses TRBV5-6 with TRBJ2-7; TRBD2 might be the D (6 bases). The germline gives CDR1 SGHDT, CDR2 YYEEEE. The germline V and J ends were trimmed by 6 bases and 4 bases, with 20 bases remaining between them. This CDR3 has 15 amino acids. The CDR3 spells CASTSIKDGGYEQYV. The CDR3 DNA sequence: TGTGCCAGCACCTCAATAAAGGACGGAGGGTACGAGCAGTACGTC.

Turning to this clone: A read error may account for a junction end that differs from germline. The CDR3 loop is CASTLAEATGNSGYTF. The CDR3 DNA reads TGCGCCAGCACCCTCGCCGAGGCCACGGGGAACTCTGGCTACACCTTC. The chain uses TRBV5-1 and TRBJ1-2; D remains ambiguous. Per germline, CDR1 SGHRS and CDR2 YFSETQ. CDR3 length: 16 amino acids.

The chain joins TRBV11-2 to TRBJ2-3; D is ambiguous. This CDR3 is 14 amino acids long. Germline V gene data show CDR1 as SGHAT and CDR2 as FQNNGV. Trimming removed 1 base at V and 3 bases at J, with 8 bases between. This CDR3 reads CASSLVIETDTQYF. Here the CDR3 DNA reads TGTGCCAGCAGCTTAGTGATAGAAACAGATACGCAGTATTTT.

The chain employs TRBV29-1 and TRBJ2-2; 10 bases agree with TRBD1. V was pared by 4 bases and J by 7 bases, with 15 bases of the junction left unmatched. The germline gives CDR1 SQVTM, CDR2 ANQGSEA. The CDR3 spans 17 residues. The CDR3 sequence: CSVVRSGQGKVGGELFF. The CDR3 DNA reads TGCAGCGTTGTCCGGTCGGGACAGGGGAAAGTTGGCGGGGAGCTGTTTTTT.

The gene calls are TRBV28 and TRBJ1-2; 8 nucleotides align to TRBD1. CDR3 length: 15 amino acids. Losses at the gene ends were 6 bases for V and 8 bases for J; bases not matched to a gene: 14. Germline CDR1 reads MDHEN; CDR2 reads SYDVKM. CDR3 coding DNA: TGTGCCAGCAGCCCCGGACAGGGAGCAGCCGGAGGCTACACCTTC. Its protein product is CASSPGQGAAGGYTF.

The rearrangement uses TRBV10-3 and TRBJ1-1; D is possibly TRBD1 (5 bases). This CDR3 has 19 residues. The germline V gene encodes CDR1 ENHRY and CDR2 SYGVKD. Trimming pared 4 bases from V and 3 bases from J, leaving 27 bases between. DNA for the CDR3: TGTGCCATCAGTGTAAAGGCCGGGGGGTTGGTGGGTCAGGACACTGAAGCTTTCTTT. It translates to CAISVKAGGLVGQDTEAFF.

V is TRBV11-2 and J is TRBJ2-1, with 10 bases aligning to TRBD2. Germline V lookup: CDR1 SGHAT, CDR2 FQNNGV. With V trimmed by 1 base and J by 8 bases, 5 bases remained unmatched. The CDR3 loop spans 15 amino acids. The CDR3 DNA reads as TGTGCCAGCAGCTTAGCTAGCGGGGGCCCCCATGAGCAGTTCTTC. The encoded protein is CASSLASGGPHEQFF.

The table lists this clone with a count of one. For the CDR3, the DNA is TGTGCCTGGAGTGTACTGTCACCCCTCCACTTT. Amino acids: CAWSVLSPLHF. The J gene is TRBJ1-6, the V gene TRBV30; D not certain. This CDR3 has 11 amino acids. V lost 0 bases to trimming and J lost 10 bases, with 4 bases between them. Germline CDR1 reads GTSNPN; CDR2 reads SVGIG (reference sequence).

The rearrangement links TRBV6-6 to TRBJ2-7; TRBD1 might be the D (6 bases). This CDR3 contains 15 residues. Germline assignment: CDR1 MNHNY and CDR2 SVGAGI (reference sequence). The V end lost 6 bases, the J end lost 0 bases, and 15 bases lay between the germline ends. The CDR3: CASRPRQDFSYEQYF. The CDR3 DNA reads as TGTGCCAGCAGGCCGCGACAGGATTTCTCCTACGAGCAGTACTTC.

This clone was detected only once. V gene TRBV19 combines with J gene TRBJ1-5, with no clear D. Trimming left V 3 bases short and J 3 bases short, with 21 bases between. The CDR3 consists of 18 residues. Germline lookup yields CDR1 LNHDA and CDR2 SQIVND (reference sequence). DNA for the CDR3: TGTGCCAGTAGTATGGGGAATCGTCTTAGGAGGGACAATCAGCCCCAGCATTTT. Protein sequence: CASSMGNRLRRDNQPQHF.

The V call is TRBV11-2, the J call TRBJ2-7; tentative D call: TRBD1 (7 bases). The germline V gene has CDR1 SGHAT and CDR2 FQNNGV. V lost 6 bases and J lost 3, with 18 bases in between. This CDR3 has 15 residues. CDR3 loop: CASRRGQGRLYEQYV. The CDR3 region has the DNA TGTGCCAGCAGGAGGGGGCAGGGGAGGCTCTACGAGCAGTACGTC.

The CDR3 loop is CASSQGMWTQPQHF. CDR3 DNA sequence: TGTGCCAGCAGCCAGGGTATGTGGACTCAGCCCCAGCATTTT. The V and J genes are TRBV7-9 and TRBJ1-5; D may be TRBD1 (5 bases). The germline V and J ends were trimmed by 5 bases and 6 bases, with 14 bases remaining between them. CDR1 SEHNR and CDR2 FQNEAQ come from the germline V gene (reference sequence). The CDR3 totals 14 residues.

The V gene is TRBV11-2, the J gene TRBJ2-1, with a possible D match to TRBD2 (5 bases). The CDR3 has 14 amino acids. CDR1 SGHAT and CDR2 FQNNGV come from the germline V gene. The V end lost 0 bases, the J end lost 10 bases, and 13 bases lay between the germline ends. CDR3 DNA: TGTGCCAGCAGCTTAGATCGGGGTAACGTGGAGCAGTTCTTC. The encoded protein is CASSLDRGNVEQFF.

This chain links TRBV27 with TRBJ1-5; D not certain. The CDR3 length is 15 residues. V was pared by 5 bases and J by 1 base, with 12 bases between. Germline-derived CDR1 and CDR2 are MNHEY and SMNVEV (reference sequence). The DNA for the CDR3 is TGTGCCAGCAGTGACCAAACGGGGAGCAATCAGCCCCAGCATTTT. It encodes CASSDQTGSNQPQHF.

There are a few counts of this clone. V usage is TRBV25-1 and J usage is TRBJ1-1, with D unclear. Germline CDR1 MGHDK, CDR2 SYGVNS. The germline V and J ends were trimmed by 3 bases and 5 bases, with 10 bases remaining between them. CDR3 length equals 13 residues. CDR3 coding DNA: TGTGCCAGCAGTGAGTTTTGGCGGACTGAAGCTTTCTTT. Its translation: CASSEFWRTEAFF.

CDR3 nucleotide sequence: TGTGCCAGTAGTAAAAAACTATTAGCGGGGTCGAACACCGGGGAGCTGTTTTTT. This sequence encodes CASSKKLLAGSNTGELFF. The V call is TRBV19, the J call TRBJ2-2; 8 nucleotides match TRBD2. J was trimmed by 0 bases and V by 4 bases; bases with no gene match: 10. This CDR3 is built from 18 residues. CDR1 and CDR2 (germline): LNHDA, SQIVND (reference sequence).

The chain recombines TRBV14 with TRBJ2-4; tentative D call: TRBD1 (6 bases). Trimming took 3 bases from V and 8 from J, leaving 17 bases between them. The CDR3 has 15 residues. CDR1 and CDR2 (germline): SGHDN, FVKESK. The DNA of the CDR3 is TGTGCCAGCAGCCAGTATCAGGGGAAGAGGGACATTCAGTACTTC. Encoded protein: CASSQYQGKRDIQYF.

The V and J genes are TRBV27 and TRBJ2-5; 8 nucleotides line up with TRBD1. This CDR3 contains 17 residues. Germline lookup yields CDR1 MNHEY and CDR2 SMNVEV (reference sequence). V lost 0 bases and J lost 1; bases outside the gene matches: 7. The CDR3 region is CASSLSIGTGPQETQYF. CDR3 sequence (DNA): TGTGCCAGCAGTTTATCGATCGGGACAGGACCCCAAGAGACCCAGTACTTC.

The genes are TRBV11-2 and TRBJ1-3; TRBD1 matches 7 bases. J gave up 0 bases and V 8 bases, and 7 bases lay outside the gene matches. Per germline, CDR1 SGHAT and CDR2 FQNNGV. The CDR3 consists of 15 residues. The CDR3 DNA is TGTGCCAGCCAACCAGGGGGACCCTCTGGAAACACCATATATTTT. This codes for CASQPGGPSGNTIYF. Variable domain in full (rest from reference TRBV11-2 and TRBJ1-3): EAGVAQSPRYKIIEKRQSVAFWCNPISGHATLYWYQQILGQGPKLLIQFQNNGVVDDSQLPKDRFSAERLKGVDSTLKIQPAKLEDSAVYLCASQPGGPSGNTIYFGEGSWLTVV.

The chain combines TRBV7-9 with TRBJ1-1; D is possibly TRBD1 (5 bases). The CDR3 loop spans 11 amino acids. V gave up 6 bases and J gave up 8 bases, with 10 bases separating them. Germline loops: CDR1 SEHNR, CDR2 FQNEAQ (reference sequence). The CDR3 coding sequence is TGTGCCAGCAGTTGGGGGGAAGAAGCTTTCTTT. Protein sequence: CASSWGEEAFF.

The count of this clone is one. The chain links TRBV27 to TRBJ1-5, with D possibly TRBD1 on 6 matching bases. The germline gives CDR1 MNHEY, CDR2 SMNVEV (reference sequence). The CDR3 consists of 15 residues. Deletions cut 6 bases from V and 2 bases from J, with 14 bases between. The CDR3 loop is CASRQGNSGNQPQHF. The CDR3 DNA is TGTGCCAGCAGACAGGGAAATTCAGGCAATCAGCCCCAGCATTTT.

This clone was seen a single time. V and J are TRBV24-1 and TRBJ2-3; 9 bases align to TRBD2. J was trimmed by 5 bases and V by 9 bases; bases with no gene match: 8. This CDR3 is 14 amino acids long. The V gene's germline CDR1 is KGHDR and CDR2 SFDVKD. CDR3 nucleotide sequence: TGTGCCACCGCGCGGGAGGGGGGCATAGATACGCAGTATTTT. It yields the protein CATAREGGIDTQYF.

The rearrangement uses TRBV7-3 and TRBJ2-2; D is ambiguous. The CDR3 has 15 residues. The V end was cut by 5 bases, the J end by 8 bases, with 18 bases between. Germline V gene sequence: CDR1 SGHTA, CDR2 FQGTGA. CDR3 coding DNA: TGTGCCAGCAGCCCGACTCCCTCCTTCGCAGGGGAGCTGTTTTTT. It translates to CASSPTPSFAGELFF.

The chain employs TRBV7-9 and TRBJ1-2, with 9 bases fitting TRBD1. Trimming removed 4 bases from V and 3 bases from J; junction bases left unmatched: 12. Germline assignment: CDR1 SEHNR and CDR2 FQNEAQ (reference sequence). CDR3 size: 17 residues. CDR3 sequence reads: CASSSLGTGQFYYGYTF. The CDR3 DNA sequence: TGTGCCAGCAGCTCCCTGGGGACAGGGCAATTCTACTATGGCTACACCTTC.

V is TRBV7-3 and J is TRBJ1-6, with 10 positions matching TRBD1. J lost 9 bases, V lost 5 bases, and 4 bases had no gene match. The CDR3 contains 14 residues. The germline CDR1 and CDR2 sequences are SGHTA and FQGTGA. CDR3 residues: CASSPGQGVSPLHF. The CDR3 DNA sequence: TGTGCCAGCAGCCCTGGACAGGGGGTTTCACCCCTCCACTTT.

V gene TRBV7-3 combines with J gene TRBJ2-3; TRBD1 matches 10 bases. CDR1 is SGHTA and CDR2 is FQGTGA in the germline V gene. The junction had 8 bases not matched to a gene; V was cut back by 5 bases and J by 0 bases. CDR3 length equals 17 residues. The CDR3 region is CASSLPTGGVSTDTQYF. CDR3 DNA sequence: TGTGCCAGCAGCCTACCGACAGGGGGCGTGAGCACAGATACGCAGTATTTT.

The chain couples TRBV3-1 (or the pseudogene TRBV3-2) to TRBJ1-3; no clear D gene. The CDR3 covers 13 residues. Germline CDR1 is LGHDT and CDR2 is YNNKEL (reference sequence). The germline V and J ends were trimmed by 7 bases and 4 bases, with 11 bases remaining between them. CDR3 amino acids: CASTSGFGNTIYF. The CDR3 region has the DNA TGTGCCAGCACATCGGGGTTCGGAAACACCATATATTTT.